One sample yielded the 10 T cell receptor beta chains listed below, sequenced in a study of CD8 T cells in Susac syndrome. Random-hexamer reverse transcription was applied to roughly 0.5 to 1 ug RNA. MiXCR, run by TCRdb on the immunoSEQ multiplex PCR reads, gives a single entry per CDR3 protein. The sample has tens of thousands of distinct CDR3 sequences, approximately 96% seen once; the top ten hold about 0.68%. Sequencing was done on a sample of CD8+ T cells from PBMCs. All receptors come from a human donor with Susac syndrome.

The chain joins TRBV7-2 to TRBJ2-7, with D perhaps matching TRBD2 (6 bases). The V and J ends lost 5 bases and 2 bases respectively, with 16 bases between them. The length of the CDR3 is 15 residues. Looked up from germline, CDR1 is SGHTA and CDR2 is FQGNSA. DNA for the CDR3: TGTGCCAGCAGCCCACGGAAGGGAGGAACCTACGAGCAGTACTTC. Translation: CASSPRKGGTYEQYF.

This clonotype was counted once. The gene calls are TRBV4-1 and TRBJ1-2; 12 bases are a match to TRBD1. After removal of 3 bases from V and 4 bases from J, the junction contained 6 bases not matched to a gene. Germline lookup yields CDR1 MGHRA and CDR2 YSYEKL. The CDR3 has 16 amino acids. The CDR3 nucleotides read TGCGCCAGCAGCCAGGCCGGGACAGGGGGCGTCTATGGCTACACCTTC. Protein: CASSQAGTGGVYGYTF.

This chain uses TRBV7-9 with TRBJ1-1; no firm D call. Trimming pared 0 bases from V and 1 base from J, leaving 18 bases between. The CDR3 runs to 18 residues. Germline V gene lookup returns CDR1 SEHNR and CDR2 FQNEAQ (reference sequence). CDR3 protein: CASSLATSGHRRNTEAFF. The CDR3, as DNA: TGTGCCAGCAGCTTAGCTACCTCAGGCCACCGGAGGAACACTGAAGCTTTCTTT.

The J gene is TRBJ2-5, the V gene TRBV9; no firm D call. Trimming stripped 0 bases from V and 2 bases from J, with 5 bases between. Germline loops: CDR1 SGDLS, CDR2 YYNGEE. CDR3 length: 13 residues. The CDR3 is CASSVVPQETQYF. The CDR3, as DNA: TGTGCCAGCAGCGTAGTTCCGCAAGAGACCCAGTACTTC.

The chain recombines TRBV30 with TRBJ1-5, with D unclear. Looked up from germline, CDR1 is GTSNPN and CDR2 is SVGIG (reference sequence). Trimming took 4 bases from V and 5 from J, leaving 15 bases between them. This CDR3 spans 14 amino acids. CDR3 nucleotide sequence: TGTGCCTGGACCAGTGGTGAGCTTGATCAGCCCCAGCATTTT. This codes for CAWTSGELDQPQHF.

This chain joins TRBV7-2 and TRBJ1-5; 11 bases map to TRBD1. Germline CDR1 and CDR2: SGHTA and FQGNSA. Trimming took 1 base from V and 6 from J; bases not matched to a gene: 5. The CDR3 runs 16 residues. CDR3 bases: TGTGCCAGCAGCTTAGTGGGACAGGGGGGCGGTCAGCCCCAGCATTTT. Translating it yields CASSLVGQGGGQPQHF.

The chain recombines TRBV30 with TRBJ1-2, with a tentative D call TRBD1 (5 bases). The V end lost 2 bases, the J end lost 6 bases, and 10 bases lay between the germline ends. The CDR3 runs to 12 residues. The germline gives CDR1 GTSNPN, CDR2 SVGIG (reference sequence). The DNA of the CDR3 is TGTGCCTGGAGTAACCTCAGGGATGGCTACACCTTC. This translates into CAWSNLRDGYTF.

This CDR3 is CASSYSVTTEAFF. The CDR3 DNA is TGTGCCAGCAGTTACTCCGTGACCACTGAAGCTTTCTTT. V and J are TRBV6-2 or TRBV6-3 and TRBJ1-1; no firm D call. Trimming removed 0 bases at V and 4 bases at J, with 6 bases between. Per the germline V gene, CDR1 is MNHEY and CDR2 is SVGEGT. The CDR3 covers 13 residues.

The V gene is TRBV5-6, the J gene TRBJ1-5; perhaps TRBD1 as D (5 bases). From germline, CDR1 is SGHDT and CDR2 YYEEEE. The CDR3 is 16 amino acids. Trimming removed 1 base at V and 3 bases at J, with 14 bases between. CDR3: CASSLFGGSDNQPQHF. The CDR3 nucleotides read TGTGCCAGCAGCTTGTTTGGGGGTAGCGACAATCAGCCCCAGCATTTT.

The rearrangement links TRBV7-3 to TRBJ2-1; D is undetermined. Trimming removed 5 bases at V and 2 bases at J, with 7 bases between. This CDR3 is built from 13 residues. Germline V gives CDR1 SGHTA, CDR2 FQGTGA. The CDR3 nucleotides are TGTGCCAGCAGCCCCCGAGCCTACAATGAGCAGTTCTTC. Protein: CASSPRAYNEQFF. Supplemented by reference TRBV7-3 and TRBJ2-1, the full variable domain reads GAGVSQTPSNKVTEKGKYVELRCDPISGHTALYWYRQSLGQGPEFLIYFQGTGAADDSGLPNDRFFAVRPEGSVSTLKIQRTERGDSAVYLCASSPRAYNEQFFGPGTRLTVL.